This T cell receptor (beta chain) was observed in a study of shared clonotypes between healthy human individuals. Background on the study: The cohort comprised a couple of women and a few men. Their ages spanned 18 to 49 years.

The CDR3 runs 16 residues. V lost 6 bases and J lost 0, with 14 bases in between. Germline CDR1 and CDR2: MNHNY and SVGAGI (reference sequence). Under the authors' procedure: As immunoSEQ supplied junction-only sequences (without quality scores), filtering differed. This table comes from immunoSEQ multiplex PCR, and its TCRdb copy is limited to in-frame clones, with some not included. The DNA was the basis for D and trimming; V, J and clone size are from that table. The sample consists of around 450,000 clones, roughly 80% of them appearing once. The material sequenced was PBMCs. The chain recombines TRBV6-6 with TRBJ1-4; possibly TRBD1 for D (5 bases). This clonotype was sampled from a woman aged 40 to 49 in good health. Some clones in this sample may be carry-over from other donors' samples. CDR3: CASRSGRVATNEKLFF. CDR3 sequence (DNA): TGTGCCAGCAGATCAGGGCGGGTGGCAACTAATGAAAAACTGTTTTTT.